This T cell receptor beta chain was profiled in a study of blood T cell repertoires in COVID-19. Only in-frame clones appear in the TCRdb table, and some are missing; sequencing was by immunoSEQ multiplex PCR. This sample yields 140,000 to 150,000 clones, of which approximately 87% are seen a single time; around 38% belongs to the top ten. The receptor was derived from a man over 45 who had recovered from COVID-19. What was sequenced was peripheral blood.

CDR3 protein: CATSSGGGYEQYF. Written as DNA, the CDR3 is TGTGCCACCTCCTCCGGCGGGGGTTACGAGCAGTACTTC. The V gene is TRBV12-3 or TRBV12-4, the J gene TRBJ2-7; 7 nucleotides match TRBD2. J was trimmed by 4 bases and V by 10 bases; bases with no gene match: 10. The CDR3 runs 13 residues.